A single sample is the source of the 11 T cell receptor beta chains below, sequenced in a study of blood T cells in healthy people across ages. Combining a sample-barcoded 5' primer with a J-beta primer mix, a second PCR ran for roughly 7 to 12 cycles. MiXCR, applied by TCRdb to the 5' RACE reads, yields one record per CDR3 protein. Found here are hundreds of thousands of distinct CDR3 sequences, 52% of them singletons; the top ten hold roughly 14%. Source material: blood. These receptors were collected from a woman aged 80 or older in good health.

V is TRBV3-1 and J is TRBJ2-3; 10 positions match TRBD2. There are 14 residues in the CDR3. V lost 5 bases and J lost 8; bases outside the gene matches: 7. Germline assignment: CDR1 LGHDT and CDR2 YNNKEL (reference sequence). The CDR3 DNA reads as TGTGCCAGCAGCATTAGCGGGGGGCCCCGTACGCAGTATTTT. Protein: CASSISGGPRTQYF.

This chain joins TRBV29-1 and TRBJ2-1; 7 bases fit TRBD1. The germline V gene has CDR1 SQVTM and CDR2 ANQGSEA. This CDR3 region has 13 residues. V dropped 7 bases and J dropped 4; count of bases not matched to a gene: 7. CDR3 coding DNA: TGCAGCGGCAGGGACAGCCTTTACAATGAGCAGTTCTTC. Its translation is CSGRDSLYNEQFF.

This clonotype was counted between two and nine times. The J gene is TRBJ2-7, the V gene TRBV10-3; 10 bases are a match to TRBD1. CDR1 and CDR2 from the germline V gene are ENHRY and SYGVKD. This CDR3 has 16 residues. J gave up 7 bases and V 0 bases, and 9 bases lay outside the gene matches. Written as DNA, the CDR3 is TGTGCCATCAGTGAGTCGGGGGGACAGGGGAAACCTGAGCAGTACTTC. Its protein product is CAISESGGQGKPEQYF.

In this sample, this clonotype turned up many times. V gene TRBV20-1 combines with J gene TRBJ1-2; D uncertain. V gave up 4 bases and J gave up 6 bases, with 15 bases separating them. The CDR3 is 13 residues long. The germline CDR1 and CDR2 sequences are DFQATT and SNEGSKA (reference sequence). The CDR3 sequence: CSATHTTHNGYTF. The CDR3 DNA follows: TGCAGTGCTACCCACACTACTCACAATGGCTACACCTTC.

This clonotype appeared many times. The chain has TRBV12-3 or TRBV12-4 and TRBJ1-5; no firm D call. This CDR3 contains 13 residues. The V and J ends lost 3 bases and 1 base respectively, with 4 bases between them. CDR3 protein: CASSFRSNQPQHF. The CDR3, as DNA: TGTGCCAGCAGTTTTCGGAGCAATCAGCCCCAGCATTTT.

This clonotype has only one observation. CDR3 in amino acids: CSVTRLGREDQETQYF. For the CDR3, the DNA is TGCAGCGTTACCCGGCTGGGGCGGGAGGACCAAGAGACCCAGTACTTC. The gene calls are TRBV29-1 and TRBJ2-5, with TRBD2 identical over 8 bases. The ends lost 5 bases at V and 0 bases at J; junction bases unmatched: 11. This CDR3 is 16 amino acids long. Germline V gives CDR1 SQVTM, CDR2 ANQGSEA.

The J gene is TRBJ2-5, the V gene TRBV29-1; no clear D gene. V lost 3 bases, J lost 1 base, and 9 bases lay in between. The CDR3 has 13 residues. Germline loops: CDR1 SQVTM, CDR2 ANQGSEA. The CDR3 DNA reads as TGCAGCGTTGATGCGGCTAGCCAAGAGACCCAGTACTTC. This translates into CSVDAASQETQYF.

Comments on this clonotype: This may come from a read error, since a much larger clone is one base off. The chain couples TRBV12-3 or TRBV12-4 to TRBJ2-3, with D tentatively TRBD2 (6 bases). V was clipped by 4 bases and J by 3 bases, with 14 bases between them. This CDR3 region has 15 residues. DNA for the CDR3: TGTGCCAGCAGTTGCAGGAGGGGTCGGACAGATACGCAGTATTTT. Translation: CASSCRRGRTDTQYF.

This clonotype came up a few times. The CDR3 loop is CASSPAGDNTEAFF. DNA for the CDR3: TGTGCCAGCAGTCCTGCAGGGGACAACACTGAAGCTTTCTTT. The chain recombines TRBV28 with TRBJ1-1; perhaps TRBD1 as D (6 bases). V was cut by 5 bases and J by 2 bases, with 12 bases left in between. The CDR3 sequence is 14 residues long. The V gene's germline CDR1 is MDHEN and CDR2 SYDVKM.

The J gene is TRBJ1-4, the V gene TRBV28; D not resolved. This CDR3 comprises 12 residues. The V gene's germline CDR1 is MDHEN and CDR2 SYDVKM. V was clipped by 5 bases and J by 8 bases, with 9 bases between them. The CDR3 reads CASSPPLEKLFF. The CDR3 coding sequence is TGTGCCAGCAGTCCACCGTTGGAAAAACTGTTTTTT.

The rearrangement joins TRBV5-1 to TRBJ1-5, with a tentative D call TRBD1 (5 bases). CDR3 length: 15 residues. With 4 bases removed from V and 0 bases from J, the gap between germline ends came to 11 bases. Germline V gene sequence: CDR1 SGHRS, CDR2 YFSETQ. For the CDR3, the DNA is TGCGCCAGCAGCCCGGGGGGATATAGCAATCAGCCCCAGCATTTT. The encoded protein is CASSPGGYSNQPQHF. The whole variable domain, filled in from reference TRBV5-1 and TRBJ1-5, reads KAGVTQTPRYLIKTRGQQVTLSCSPISGHRSVSWYQQTPGQGLQFLFEYFSETQRNKGNFPGRFSGRQFSNSRSEMNVSTLELGDSALYLCASSPGGYSNQPQHFGDGTRLSIL.